This T cell receptor beta chain comes out of a study of control samples from healthy donors and cancer patients. Using immunoSEQ multiplex PCR, the repertoire was profiled, and TCRdb retains in-frame clones only, with some absent. The sample carries fewer than 120,000 clones, roughly 90% recorded once. V was cut by 0 bases and J by 3 bases, with 9 bases left in between. There are 15 residues in the CDR3. CDR1 and CDR2 (germline): SGHTA, FQGNSA. The TCR comes from a woman aged 55-70 years with lung cancer. The specimen was PBMCs. This rearrangement joins TRBV7-2 to TRBJ1-3; D might be TRBD1 (5 bases). The CDR3 loop is CASSLAGDFGNTIYF. In DNA, the CDR3 is TGTGCCAGCAGCTTAGCAGGGGATTTTGGAAACACCATATATTTT.